What follows is one T cell receptor beta chain and its context. The sample comes from a study of blood T cell repertoires in COVID-19. Source study methods: Amplified reference gene primers provided the basis for estimating nucleated cell counts. Here immunoSEQ multiplex PCR was the method, and the copy in TCRdb shows in-frame clones only, minus some. V, J and clone size are those of that table, while D and trimming were read from the DNA. The repertoire holds under 400,000 clones, with 70% to 90% as singletons. V was clipped by 0 bases and J by 10 bases; unmatched bases: 10. The germline gives CDR1 LNHNV, CDR2 YYDKDF (reference sequence). The CDR3 extends over 16 amino acids.

What was sequenced was peripheral blood. This receptor was identified in a woman in her thirties with COVID-19, enrolled during active disease. This sequence joins TRBV15 and TRBJ2-1; the match to TRBD2 covers 9 bases. The CDR3 sequence is CATSRDGGLASDEQFF. CDR3 in DNA: TGTGCCACCAGCAGAGATGGGGGACTAGCTTCTGACGAGCAGTTCTTC.